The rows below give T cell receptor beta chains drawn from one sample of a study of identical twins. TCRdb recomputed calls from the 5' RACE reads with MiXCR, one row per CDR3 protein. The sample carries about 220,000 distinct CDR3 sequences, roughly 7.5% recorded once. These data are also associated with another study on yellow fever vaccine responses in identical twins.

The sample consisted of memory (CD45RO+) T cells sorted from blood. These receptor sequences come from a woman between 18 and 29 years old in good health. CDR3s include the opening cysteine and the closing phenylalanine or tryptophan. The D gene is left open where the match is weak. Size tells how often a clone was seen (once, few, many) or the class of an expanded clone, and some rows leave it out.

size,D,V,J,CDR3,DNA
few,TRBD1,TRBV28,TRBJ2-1,CASSSSGQVNEQFF,TGTGCCAGCAGTTCTTCCGGACAGGTCAATGAGCAGTTCTTC
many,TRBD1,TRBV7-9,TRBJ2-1,CASSGPGQGSREQFF,TGTGCCAGCAGCGGACCGGGACAGGGGAGCCGGGAGCAGTTCTTC
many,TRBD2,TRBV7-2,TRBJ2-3,CASSLDSSGVTDTQYF,TGTGCCAGCAGCTTAGATTCTAGCGGGGTCACAGATACGCAGTATTTT
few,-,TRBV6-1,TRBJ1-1,CASHREGARTEAFF,TGTGCCAGCCACAGGGAAGGGGCCCGCACTGAAGCTTTCTTT
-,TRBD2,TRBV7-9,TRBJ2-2,CASSLRAGAVGELFF,TGTGCCAGCAGCTTACGAGCGGGAGCGGTCGGGGAGCTGTTTTTT
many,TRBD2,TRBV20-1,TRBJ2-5,CSAPKRESLETQYF,TGCAGTGCCCCTAAGCGGGAATCTCTTGAGACCCAGTACTTC
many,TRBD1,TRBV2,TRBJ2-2,CASSVDRVGTGELFF,TGTGCCAGCAGCGTGGACAGGGTCGGCACCGGGGAGCTGTTTTTT
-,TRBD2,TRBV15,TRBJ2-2,CATSRGLAATGELFF,TGTGCCACCAGCAGAGGACTAGCGGCCACCGGGGAGCTGTTTTTT
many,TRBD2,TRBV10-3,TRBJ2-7,CAITDTSGGTYEQYF,TGTGCCATCACCGACACTAGCGGGGGTACCTACGAGCAGTACTTC
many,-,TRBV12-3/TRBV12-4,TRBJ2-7,CASSPRETEQYF,TGTGCCAGCAGTCCCCGGGAAACCGAGCAGTACTTC
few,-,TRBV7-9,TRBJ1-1,CASSTTAMNTEAFF,TGTGCCAGCAGCACGACAGCGATGAACACTGAAGCTTTCTTT
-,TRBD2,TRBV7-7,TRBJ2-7,CASSFGLAGVTPYEQYF,TGTGCTAGCAGCTTCGGACTAGCGGGAGTGACCCCCTACGAGCAGTACTTC
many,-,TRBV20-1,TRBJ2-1,CSARDRRLGGPEQFF,TGCAGTGCTAGAGATCGAAGACTGGGGGGTCCTGAGCAGTTCTTC
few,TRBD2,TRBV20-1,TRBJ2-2,CSARGTSGRNTGELFF,TGCAGTGCTAGGGGGACTAGCGGGAGGAACACCGGGGAGCTGTTTTTT
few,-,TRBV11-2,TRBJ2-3,CASSPSSQDADTQYF,TGTGCCAGCAGCCCTTCCTCACAGGACGCAGATACGCAGTATTTT
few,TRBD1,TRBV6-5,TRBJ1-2,CASSYLPTQGAAGYTF,TGTGCCAGCAGTTACCTACCCACGCAGGGGGCCGCTGGCTACACCTTC
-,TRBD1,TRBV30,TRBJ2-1,CALTGTGNNEQFF,TGTGCCTTGACCGGGACAGGGAACAATGAGCAGTTCTTC
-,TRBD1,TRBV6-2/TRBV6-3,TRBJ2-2,CASSSGQGAGELFF,TGTGCCAGCAGTTCGGGACAGGGGGCCGGGGAGCTGTTTTTT
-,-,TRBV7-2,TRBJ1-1,CASRFTSGVNTEAFF,TGTGCCAGCAGATTTACGTCAGGAGTGAACACTGAAGCTTTCTTT
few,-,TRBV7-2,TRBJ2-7,CASSLGRDTPYEQYF,TGTGCCAGCAGCTTAGGGAGGGATACTCCCTACGAGCAGTACTTC